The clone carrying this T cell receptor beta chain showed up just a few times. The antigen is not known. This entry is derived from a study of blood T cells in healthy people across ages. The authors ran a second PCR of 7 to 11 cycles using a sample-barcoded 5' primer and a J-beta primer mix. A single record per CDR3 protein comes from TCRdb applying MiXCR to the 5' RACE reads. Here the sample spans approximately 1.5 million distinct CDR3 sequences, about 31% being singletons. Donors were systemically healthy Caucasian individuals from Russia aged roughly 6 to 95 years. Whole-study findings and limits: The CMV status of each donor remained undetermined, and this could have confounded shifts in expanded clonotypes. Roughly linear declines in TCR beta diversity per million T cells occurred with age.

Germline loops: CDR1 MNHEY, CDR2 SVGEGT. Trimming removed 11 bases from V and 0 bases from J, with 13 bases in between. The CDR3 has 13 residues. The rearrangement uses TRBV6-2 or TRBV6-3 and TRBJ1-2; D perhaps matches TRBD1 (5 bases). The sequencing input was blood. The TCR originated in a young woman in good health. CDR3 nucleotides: TGTGCCTACGCCGCGGGGGCTAACTATGGCTACACCTTC. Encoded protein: CAYAAGANYGYTF.